A selection of T cell receptor beta chains follows, all from one sample in a study of shared clonotypes between healthy human individuals. Sequencing used immunoSEQ multiplex PCR; TCRdb keeps in-frame clones, though not all of them. The table lists some 1,600,000 clones, 95% to 99% of them singletons. Sequencing was done on a sample of naive CD4+ T cells sorted from blood. Source of these receptors: a man younger than 45 in good health. The CDR3 runs from the conserved cysteine through the conserved F or W.

CDR3 protein: CASSTSWADRENTGELFF; CDR3 length: 18; V gene: TRBV28; J gene: TRBJ2-2
CDR3 protein: CASSVSTAGPQYF; CDR3 length: 13; V gene: TRBV9; J gene: TRBJ2-5
CDR3 protein: CASSLVRHGGLNQYF; CDR3 length: 15; V gene: TRBV5-6; J gene: TRBJ2-3
CDR3 protein: CASSSPSSSRTTQFF; CDR3 length: 15; V gene: TRBV10-1; J gene: TRBJ2-1
CDR3 protein: CATSREAGGSYEQYF; CDR3 length: 15; V gene: TRBV10-3; J gene: TRBJ2-7
CDR3 protein: CASSVEQGDTQYF; CDR3 length: 13; V gene: TRBV9; J gene: TRBJ2-3
CDR3 protein: CASSVVGQGDSSTF; CDR3 length: 14; V gene: TRBV9; J gene: TRBJ1-2
CDR3 protein: CASGLVLGLAVIYNEQFF; CDR3 length: 18; V gene: TRBV28; J gene: TRBJ2-1
CDR3 protein: CASRPPRQGVYNEQFF; CDR3 length: 16; V gene: TRBV6-6; J gene: TRBJ2-1
CDR3 protein: CASSQQNYGYTF; CDR3 length: 12; V gene: TRBV14; J gene: TRBJ1-2
CDR3 protein: CASSGGPQGPNSYGYTF; CDR3 length: 17; V gene: TRBV9; J gene: TRBJ1-2
CDR3 protein: CASSPGQLSSYEQYF; CDR3 length: 15; V gene: TRBV6-5; J gene: TRBJ2-7
CDR3 protein: CASSSRQGGTDTQYF; CDR3 length: 15; V gene: TRBV18; J gene: TRBJ2-3
CDR3 protein: CASSSLGGGEKLFF; CDR3 length: 14; V gene: TRBV28; J gene: TRBJ1-4
CDR3 protein: CASSLVVMGETQYF; CDR3 length: 14; V gene: TRBV5-6; J gene: TRBJ2-5